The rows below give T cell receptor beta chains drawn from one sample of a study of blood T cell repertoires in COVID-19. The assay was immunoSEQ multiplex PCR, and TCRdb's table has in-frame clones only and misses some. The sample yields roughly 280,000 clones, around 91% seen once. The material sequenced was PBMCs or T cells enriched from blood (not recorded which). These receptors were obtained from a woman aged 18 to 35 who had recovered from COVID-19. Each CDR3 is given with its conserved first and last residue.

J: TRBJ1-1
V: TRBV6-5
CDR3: CASKGTGYGNTEAFF

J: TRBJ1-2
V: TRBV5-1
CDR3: CASSLEQGNYGYTF

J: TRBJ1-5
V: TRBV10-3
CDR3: CAISEGQSNQPQHF

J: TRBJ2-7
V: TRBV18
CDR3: CASSPIGSGGGEQYF

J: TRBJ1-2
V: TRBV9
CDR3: CASSLSGHSGYTF

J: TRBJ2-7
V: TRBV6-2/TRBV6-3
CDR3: CASSSTTGEVNDEQYF

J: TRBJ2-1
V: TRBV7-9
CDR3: CASSLAAGGSEQFF

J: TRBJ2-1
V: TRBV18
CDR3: CASSPQGHAYNEQFF

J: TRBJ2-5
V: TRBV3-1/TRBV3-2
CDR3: CASSSVGETQYF

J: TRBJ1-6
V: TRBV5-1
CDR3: CASSTGGSYNSPLHF